These 17 T cell receptor beta chains share one sample of origin, sequenced in a study of T-cell reconstitution after alpha-beta-depleted transplantation in children. TCRbeta library construction was performed incorporating unique molecular identifiers. Using its own MiXCR run on the PCR reads, TCRdb lists one record per CDR3 protein. Of some 590,000 distinct CDR3 sequences listed, 10% to 13% are singletons. The material was PBMCs from the stem cell graft donor, obtained from the stem cell graft. Receptors originate from a human donor who donated a stem cell graft to a child with acute myeloid leukemia.

Notes on this clonotype: Since a much larger clone is just one base distant, this may be a read error. The chain uses TRBV7-9 and TRBJ2-7; the match to TRBD2 covers 9 bases. There are 14 residues in the CDR3. Germline loops: CDR1 SEHNR, CDR2 FQNEAQ (reference sequence). CDR3 amino acids: CASTVAGADYERYF. The CDR3 DNA follows: TGTGCCAGCACCGTAGCGGGAGCGGATTACGAGCGGTACTTC.

The gene calls are TRBV11-2 and TRBJ2-5, with D hard to call. The CDR3 totals 11 residues. V shed 5 bases and J shed 6 bases, with 7 bases lying between them. CDR1 and CDR2 (germline): SGHAT, FQNNGV. The CDR3 sequence is CASSDQQTQYF. The CDR3 nucleotides read TGTGCCAGCAGCGACCAGCAGACCCAGTACTTC.

This clonotype appeared many times. The rearrangement uses TRBV5-1 and TRBJ2-1; D is undetermined. From germline, CDR1 is SGHRS and CDR2 YFSETQ. With 4 bases removed from V and 6 bases from J, the gap between germline ends came to 8 bases. The CDR3 consists of 12 residues. The CDR3 is CASSEQANEQFF. The CDR3 bases are TGCGCCAGCAGCGAGCAAGCCAATGAGCAGTTCTTC. The entire variable domain, with the rest obtained from reference TRBV5-1 and TRBJ2-1, is as follows: KAGVTQTPRYLIKTRGQQVTLSCSPISGHRSVSWYQQTPGQGLQFLFEYFSETQRNKGNFPGRFSGRQFSNSRSEMNVSTLELGDSALYLCASSEQANEQFFGPGTRLTVL.

The chain combines TRBV9 with TRBJ2-3, with D hard to call. With 3 bases removed from V and 3 bases from J, the gap between germline ends came to 5 bases. Germline V gene sequence: CDR1 SGDLS, CDR2 YYNGEE. This CDR3 is 12 amino acids long. CDR3 in amino acids: CASSDVTDTQYF. DNA of the CDR3: TGTGCCAGCAGCGACGTGACAGATACGCAGTATTTT.

This clonotype was seen many times. The chain links TRBV12-3 or TRBV12-4 to TRBJ2-5, with 9 positions matching TRBD1. The trim removed 7 bases at V and 2 bases at J, leaving 8 bases unmatched. This CDR3 contains 15 residues. Here the CDR3 DNA reads TGTGCCAGCATAGACCGGGACAGGGTTCAAGAGACCCAGTACTTC. Its protein is CASIDRDRVQETQYF.

The CDR3 DNA sequence: TGTGCCAGCAGTGACGCGGGAGGGCCGAATGAGCAGTTCTTC. Protein sequence: CASSDAGGPNEQFF. The gene calls are TRBV2 and TRBJ2-1; the match to TRBD2 covers 9 bases. Germline CDR1 and CDR2: SNHLY and FYNNEI. J gave up 7 bases and V 3 bases, and 4 bases lay outside the gene matches. The CDR3 extends over 14 amino acids.

This clonotype was observed many times. The chain has TRBV29-1 and TRBJ2-7; D possibly uses TRBD1 or TRBD2 (5 bases each). Germline V gives CDR1 SQVTM, CDR2 ANQGSEA. With 4 bases removed from V and 0 bases from J, the gap between germline ends came to 10 bases. The CDR3 consists of 13 residues. The CDR3 spells CSVAGGSSYEQYF. The CDR3 region has the DNA TGCAGCGTTGCTGGGGGTAGCTCCTACGAGCAGTACTTC.

This clonotype has only a few counts. This chain joins TRBV3-1 and TRBJ2-2, with unresolved D. Germline CDR1 reads LGHDT; CDR2 reads YNNKEL (reference sequence). The CDR3 totals 16 residues. V was trimmed by 1 base and J by 5 bases, leaving 14 bases between them. The CDR3 reads CASSQVKSSETGELFF. CDR3 DNA: TGTGCCAGCAGCCAAGTGAAGTCCAGCGAGACCGGGGAGCTGTTTTTT.

V is TRBV6-2 or TRBV6-3 and J is TRBJ1-1; D is unclear. Germline CDR1 is MNHEY and CDR2 is SVGEGT. Between the trimmed V and J ends, which lost 5 bases and 11 bases, there was a span of 18 bases. The CDR3 consists of 13 residues. The CDR3 spells CASSANYPGGAFF. In nucleotides, the CDR3 is TGTGCCAGCAGTGCTAACTACCCGGGTGGGGCTTTCTTT.

This clonotype was observed many times. The rearrangement uses TRBV29-1 and TRBJ2-7, with 9 bases aligning to TRBD1. CDR1 is SQVTM, CDR2 ANQGSEA, per germline. This CDR3 is built from 15 residues. J was trimmed by 7 bases and V by 5 bases; bases with no gene match: 15. The chain's CDR3 is CSVSGTGNRVLEQYF. CDR3 nucleotide sequence: TGCAGCGTTTCCGGGACAGGGAACCGGGTATTGGAGCAGTACTTC.

This clonotype was seen ten or more times. V usage is TRBV9 and J usage is TRBJ2-1; a weak D match, TRBD1 (5 bases). V lost 0 bases and J 7 bases, leaving 11 bases between the germline ends. CDR1 and CDR2 (germline): SGDLS, YYNGEE. CDR3 length: 14 residues. CDR3 nucleotide sequence: TGTGCCAGCAGCGTAGGCAGGGAAAGGAATGAGCAGTTCTTC. Its protein is CASSVGRERNEQFF.

The J gene is TRBJ1-2, the V gene TRBV6-5; perhaps TRBD1 as D (5 bases). Germline CDR1 reads MNHEY; CDR2 reads SVGAGI. There are 11 residues in the CDR3. V was trimmed by 6 bases and J by 5 bases, leaving 7 bases between them. The CDR3 nucleotides read TGTGCCAGCAGCGAGGGGTATGGCTACACCTTC. The encoded protein is CASSEGYGYTF.

This clonotype was detected many times. This rearrangement joins TRBV7-9 to TRBJ2-1, with TRBD2 identical over 7 bases. The CDR3 length is 15 residues. Germline V CDR1 and CDR2: SEHNR, FQNEAQ (reference sequence). Trimming at V came to 5 bases and at J to 0 bases, leaving 4 bases not matched to a gene. The CDR3 loop is CASSPAGVSYNEQFF. In DNA, the CDR3 is TGTGCCAGCAGCCCCGCGGGAGTCTCCTACAATGAGCAGTTCTTC. Drawing the rest from reference TRBV7-9 and TRBJ2-1, the complete variable domain is DTGVSQNPRHKITKRGQNVTFRCDPISEHNRLYWYRQTLGQGPEFLTYFQNEAQLEKSRLLSDRFSAERPKGSFSTLEIQRTEQGDSAMYLCASSPAGVSYNEQFFGPGTRLTVL.

The J gene is TRBJ2-3, the V gene TRBV15; TRBD2 agrees at 10 bases. The germline V gene encodes CDR1 LNHNV and CDR2 YYDKDF (reference sequence). Losses at the gene ends were 1 base for V and 4 bases for J; bases not matched to a gene: 11. The length of the CDR3 is 18 residues. The DNA of the CDR3 is TGTGCCACCAGCAGAGCCGAGCGGGAGGGGGCCCGATCAGATACGCAGTATTTT. Amino acids: CATSRAEREGARSDTQYF. Drawing the rest from reference TRBV15 and TRBJ2-3, the complete variable domain is DAMVIQNPRYQVTQFGKPVTLSCSQTLNHNVMYWYQQKSSQAPKLLFHYYDKDFNNEADTPDNFQSRRPNTSFCFLDIRSPGLGDTAMYLCATSRAEREGARSDTQYFGPGTRLTVL.

Remarks on this clonotype: Germline and junction disagree at one end, which may indicate a read error. The rearrangement links TRBV2 to TRBJ2-2, with unresolved D. This CDR3 is built from 18 residues. Germline V gene sequence: CDR1 SNHLY, CDR2 FYNNEI. CDR3 DNA sequence: TGTGCCATCAGTTCCGGACGGGCAAGGCCCTCGTGGACCGGGGAGCTGTTTTTT. Amino acids: CAISSGRARPSWTGELFF. The full variable domain, in which reference TRBV2 and TRBJ2-2 provide the parts outside the CDR3, is EPEVTQTPSHQVTQMGQEVILRCVPISNHLYFYWYRQILGQKVEFLVSFYNNEISEKSEIFDDQFSVERPDGSNFTLKIRSTKLEDSAMYFCAISSGRARPSWTGELFFGEGSRLTVL.

This chain connects TRBV7-3 to TRBJ2-1, with unresolved D. V lost 7 bases and J 11 bases, leaving 18 bases between the germline ends. Germline lookup yields CDR1 SGHTA and CDR2 FQGTGA. CDR3 length: 13 residues. The CDR3 DNA reads as TGTGCCAGCACCCAGTTTAAGTCCCAACAGCAGTTCTTC. Protein product: CASTQFKSQQQFF.

Many counts were recorded for this clonotype. V is TRBV11-3 and J is TRBJ2-7; 13 positions match TRBD2. Germline V lookup: CDR1 SGHNT, CDR2 YENEEA. The CDR3 consists of 15 residues. The ends lost 5 bases at V and 7 bases at J; junction bases unmatched: 8. The CDR3 loop is CASSRGLAGEGEQYF. The CDR3 DNA is TGTGCCAGCAGCCGTGGACTAGCGGGAGAGGGGGAGCAGTACTTC.